This entry lists 20 T cell receptor beta chains sequenced from one sample in a study of T cells in Graves' hyperthyroidism and ophthalmopathy. TCR beta CDR3 regions were amplified from RNA transcripts. In the first-round RT-PCR of the TCR CDR3, the HTBI primer set was used. TCRdb re-analysed the multiplex PCR reads in MiXCR, keeping a single row per CDR3 protein. The sample carries about 160,000 distinct CDR3 sequences, 9.4% recorded once. Material: blood. These receptors were taken from a woman aged 18-29 years with Graves' hyperthyroidism that later progressed to Graves' ophthalmopathy.

This clonotype was found many times. The gene calls are TRBV28 and TRBJ2-7; D gene ambiguous. The CDR3 runs 17 residues. The V end was cut by 5 bases, the J end by 0 bases, with 20 bases between. Germline V gene lookup returns CDR1 MDHEN and CDR2 SYDVKM. The CDR3: CASSPHRDPNLSYEQYF. The CDR3 coding sequence is TGTGCCAGCAGTCCGCACCGTGATCCCAACCTCTCCTACGAGCAGTACTTC.

This clonotype showed up many times. The chain employs TRBV28 and TRBJ2-7; TRBD1 agrees at 7 bases. The CDR3 is made up of 16 amino acids. V was clipped by 3 bases and J by 3 bases; unmatched bases: 11. Germline V gene sequence: CDR1 MDHEN, CDR2 SYDVKM. CDR3 bases: TGTGCCAGCAGTTTTCCACTACAGGGGTCGGTCTACGAGCAGTACTTC. Encoded protein: CASSFPLQGSVYEQYF.

In this sample, this clonotype turned up a few times. The J gene is TRBJ2-7, the V gene TRBV13; 9 bases line up with TRBD2. The V segment lost 2 bases and the J segment 4 bases; nucleotides outside the gene matches: 15. The CDR3 loop spans 18 amino acids. Germline V gene lookup returns CDR1 PRHDT and CDR2 FYEKMQ (reference sequence). Written as DNA, the CDR3 is TGTGCCAGCAGCTTACAGGCGGGTGAGGGGACTAGCATTTACGAGCAGTACTTC. It yields the protein CASSLQAGEGTSIYEQYF.

The table lists this clonotype with many counts. The chain combines TRBV30 with TRBJ1-1; 7 bases agree with TRBD1. Germline V gene sequence: CDR1 GTSNPN, CDR2 SVGIG (reference sequence). There are 11 residues in the CDR3. Losses at the gene ends were 5 bases for V and 11 bases for J; bases not matched to a gene: 8. CDR3 sequence (DNA): TGTGCCTGGGGGACAGCCCCCGTCGCTTTCTTT. It is translated as CAWGTAPVAFF.

There are many counts of this clonotype. The rearrangement joins TRBV18 to TRBJ1-1; D uncertain. Germline V lookup: CDR1 KGHSH, CDR2 LQKENI. This CDR3 contains 14 residues. V lost 5 bases and J 1 base, leaving 11 bases between the germline ends. DNA of the CDR3: TGTGCCAGCTCAGGTTCAGCAGAGAACACTGAAGCTTTCTTT. Residues: CASSGSAENTEAFF.

This clonotype appeared many times. The rearrangement uses TRBV30 and TRBJ2-2; D gene unclear. The CDR3 loop spans 13 amino acids. In germline, CDR1 is GTSNPN, CDR2 SVGIG (reference sequence). V lost 1 base and J lost 6, with 9 bases in between. The CDR3 sequence is CAWSGLYSGELFF. For the CDR3, the DNA is TGTGCCTGGAGTGGTCTCTACTCCGGGGAGCTGTTTTTT.

This clonotype was picked up a small number of times. V gene TRBV6-1 combines with J gene TRBJ2-1, with a tentative D call TRBD2 (7 bases). CDR3 length: 13 amino acids. The ends were cut back, 7 bases at V and 8 bases at J, with 15 bases in the middle. The germline V gene encodes CDR1 MNHNS and CDR2 SASEGT. The CDR3 bases are TGTGCCAGCACCCAAGGGGGGGCGGATGAGCAGTTCTTC. Translating gives CASTQGGADEQFF.

A word on this clonotype: Just one base apart from a much larger clone, this may be a read error. V and J are TRBV3-1 and TRBJ2-1, with a possible D match to TRBD2 (5 bases). The CDR3 loop spans 16 amino acids. Looked up from germline, CDR1 is LGHDT and CDR2 is YNNKEL (reference sequence). The CDR3 sequence is CASSQDLGSSYNEQSF. The CDR3 bases are TGTGCCAGCAGCCAAGATTTGGGGAGCTCCTACAATGAGCAGTCCTTC.

This clonotype appeared many times. This chain links TRBV20-1 with TRBJ2-1; 14 positions match TRBD2. Trimming at V came to 6 bases and at J to 3 bases, leaving 7 bases not matched to a gene. CDR1 and CDR2 (germline): DFQATT, SNEGSKA (reference sequence). This CDR3 has 16 residues. The CDR3 here is CSATSGGAGVYNEQFF. The CDR3 DNA reads as TGCAGTGCGACTAGCGGGGGGGCCGGGGTCTACAATGAGCAGTTCTTC.

The chain employs TRBV19 and TRBJ1-1; D might be TRBD1 (5 bases). Trimming removed 5 bases at V and 6 bases at J, with 16 bases between. The CDR3 is 14 amino acids. Germline-derived CDR1 and CDR2 are LNHDA and SQIVND (reference sequence). CDR3 in DNA: TGTGCCAGTAGTCTCACCAGGGTTAAACCTGAAGCTTTCTTT. The encoded protein is CASSLTRVKPEAFF. The full variable domain, with the rest looked up from reference TRBV19 and TRBJ1-1, is DGGITQSPKYLFRKEGQNVTLSCEQNLNHDAMYWYRQDPGQGLRLIYYSQIVNDFQKGDIAEGYSVSREKKESFPLTVTSAQKNPTAFYLCASSLTRVKPEAFFGQGTRLTVV.

This clonotype showed up just once. A much larger clone lies a single base off, so this may be a read error. Lacking the conserved final phenylalanine or tryptophan, this CDR3 likely reflects a read error. V usage is TRBV5-1 and J usage is TRBJ2-2; D is possibly TRBD1 or TRBD2 (5 bases each). Trimming removed 7 bases at V and 6 bases at J, with 16 bases between. This CDR3 has 14 residues. The germline gives CDR1 SGHRS, CDR2 YFSETQ. The CDR3 reads CASRLDGGPGELFS. CDR3 bases: TGCGCCAGCCGACTCGATGGGGGTCCCGGGGAGCTGTTTTCT.

This clonotype was counted at least ten times. The chain joins TRBV24-1 to TRBJ1-2; D remains ambiguous. Per the germline V gene, CDR1 is KGHDR and CDR2 is SFDVKD. V was cut by 4 bases and J by 5 bases, with 7 bases left in between. The CDR3 has 12 residues. Written as DNA, the CDR3 is TGTGCCACCAGTGAAGCGAGTTATGGCTACACCTTC. Its protein product is CATSEASYGYTF.

This clonotype was recorded many times. The rearrangement links TRBV4-1 to TRBJ1-5; D is unclear. Germline V lookup: CDR1 MGHRA, CDR2 YSYEKL. Deletions cut 1 base from V and 7 bases from J, with 8 bases between. This CDR3 contains 13 residues. The CDR3 loop reads CASSQGSQQPQHF. In nucleotides, the CDR3 is TGCGCCAGCAGCCAAGGTAGTCAACAGCCCCAGCATTTT.

Ten or more counts support this clonotype. The chain is built from TRBV19 and TRBJ2-2, with D perhaps being TRBD1 or TRBD2 (7 bases each). This CDR3 is built from 13 residues. Germline CDR1 reads LNHDA; CDR2 reads SQIVND (reference sequence). CDR3 nucleotides: TGTGCAATCAGGGGGGGGCGCACCGGGGAGCTGTTTTTT. As protein: CAIRGGRTGELFF. Drawing the rest from reference TRBV19 and TRBJ2-2, the complete variable domain is DGGITQSPKYLFRKEGQNVTLSCEQNLNHDAMYWYRQDPGQGLRLIYYSQIVNDFQKGDIAEGYSVSREKKESFPLTVTSAQKNPTAFYLCAIRGGRTGELFFGEGSRLTVL.

This clonotype occurred many times. The chain couples TRBV28 to TRBJ1-4; TRBD1 might be the D (6 bases). Deletions cut 4 bases from V and 4 bases from J, with 16 bases between. The CDR3 is 16 amino acids. Per germline, CDR1 MDHEN and CDR2 SYDVKM. The CDR3 region is CASSSQGTGHNEKLFF. The CDR3 DNA reads as TGTGCCAGCAGTTCTCAGGGCACGGGACATAATGAAAAACTGTTTTTT.

In its sample, this clonotype was seen many times. The rearrangement uses TRBV27 and TRBJ2-7; TRBD1 agrees at 8 bases. Trimming took 6 bases from V and 2 from J; bases not matched to a gene: 6. Germline loops: CDR1 MNHEY, CDR2 SMNVEV (reference sequence). The CDR3 contains 14 residues. DNA of the CDR3: TGTGCCAGCAGAGACAGGGGTCCCCCCTACGAGCAGTACTTC. Its translation: CASRDRGPPYEQYF.

This clonotype was seen repeatedly, ten times or more. J is TRBJ1-1 and V is TRBV5-6; TRBD1 aligns across 7 bases. This CDR3 has 12 residues. The ends lost 4 bases at V and 10 bases at J; junction bases unmatched: 7. Germline CDR1 SGHDT, CDR2 YYEEEE. The CDR3 DNA follows: TGTGCCAGCAGCCCCAGACAGGGACGAGCTTTCTTT. Translation: CASSPRQGRAFF.

The CDR3 bases are TGTGCCACCAGTGATTTGACTAGCGGAGCCAATGAGCAGTTCTTC. This sequence encodes CATSDLTSGANEQFF. The chain is built from TRBV24-1 and TRBJ2-1, with 8 bases matching TRBD2. Germline V gives CDR1 KGHDR, CDR2 SFDVKD. This CDR3 region has 15 residues. The J segment lost 6 bases and the V segment lost 0 bases, leaving 3 bases of the junction unmatched.

This clonotype was seen many times. Written as DNA, the CDR3 is TGTGCCAGCAGCTTTAGTGGGTGGGGGAATTATGGCTACACCTTC. This encodes CASSFSGWGNYGYTF. V is TRBV7-2 and J is TRBJ1-2, with a tentative D call TRBD1 (5 bases). CDR1 and CDR2 from the germline V gene are SGHTA and FQGNSA. The length of the CDR3 is 15 residues. V dropped 3 bases and J dropped 5 bases, with 16 bases sitting between them.

V gene TRBV7-8 combines with J gene TRBJ2-7; no clear D. This CDR3 is built from 13 residues. V gave up 5 bases and J gave up 6 bases, with 14 bases separating them. Germline assignment: CDR1 SGHVS and CDR2 FQNEAQ. CDR3 sequence: CASSPLSAAEQYF. CDR3 sequence (DNA): TGTGCCAGCAGCCCTCTATCCGCGGCCGAGCAGTACTTC.